This T cell receptor (beta chain) is drawn from a study of control samples from healthy donors and cancer patients. Using immunoSEQ multiplex PCR, the repertoire was profiled, and TCRdb retains in-frame clones only, with some absent. This sample has 45,000 to 65,000 clones, with roughly 86% found just once. Per the germline V gene, CDR1 is LGHNA and CDR2 is YNFKEQ. The CDR3 consists of 18 residues. V was shortened by 0 bases and J by 4 bases, with 20 bases between the two germline ends. The material sequenced was PBMCs. This TCR was recovered from a man aged 45-60 years with head and neck cancer. V and J are TRBV4-2 and TRBJ2-3, with a weak D call TRBD2 (5 bases). The CDR3 loop is CASSQEGWKLDSADTQYF. DNA for the CDR3: TGTGCCAGCAGCCAAGAGGGATGGAAACTAGATTCGGCAGATACGCAGTATTTT.